The clone carrying this T cell receptor beta chain showed up just a few times. The antigen is undetermined. The sample originates from a study of human T cells and chemical hapten exposure. Overall study context: Sensitization involved placing 2% DPC onto a roughly 2 cm by roughly 2 cm region of upper inner arm skin. The study lasted 20 to 25 weeks, and patients were dosed weekly with diphenylcyclopropenone on the scalp throughout.

TCRdb re-called the RACE reads with MiXCR, one entry per CDR3 protein. The sample lists over 55,000 distinct CDR3 sequences, roughly 10% occurring once. Study-wide points: Controls formed significantly fewer large CDR3 similarity clusters than expanded TCRs did.

The length of the CDR3 is 17 residues. Stated time point: pre-sensitization, week 0. Treatment given: therapeutic diphenylcyclopropenone sensitization with weekly scalp DPC. Sequences were derived from whole blood, sampled in connection with sensitization to the hapten diphenylcyclopropenone (DPC). This sequence was found in a man aged 40-55 years with alopecia areata. Some clones in this sample may be carry-over from other donors' samples. V usage is TRBV21-1 and J usage is TRBJ2-7; the D call TRBD2 from the table was never checked on the DNA. TRBV21-1 is described as a pseudogene. The CDR3 protein is CASSFARRRERSDEQYF. Here the CDR3 DNA reads TGTGCCAGCAGCTTCGCCCGGAGGCGGGAGCGGTCGGACGAGCAGTACTTC.